This TCR beta chain was obtained from a study of T cell responses to AZD1222 COVID-19 vaccine. Using immunoSEQ multiplex PCR, the repertoire was profiled, and TCRdb retains in-frame clones only, with some absent. Here the sample spans some 200,000 clones, roughly 91% being singletons. Turning to this clone: Its antigen is still unknown.

CDR1 MGHRA and CDR2 YSYEKL come from the germline V gene. The CDR3 is 16 amino acids. With 0 bases removed from V and 0 bases from J, the gap between germline ends came to 11 bases. Study-wide points: Reportedly, nearly half of unique spike TCRs recognized epitopes outside B.1.351/B.1.1.7 mutations. Repertoires were collected only later (after the peak T cell response had occurred). Spike-specific TCR depth and breadth grew after two AZD1222 doses. Donors were largely white British and mainly female; clonal diversity was possibly underestimated.

This sequence was found in an adult in good health. The chain joins TRBV4-1 to TRBJ1-2; D is unresolved. The sample was peripheral blood, taken on day 0 of MenACWY control vaccination. CDR3: CASSQEGVRSNYGYTF. The CDR3 nucleotides read TGCGCCAGCAGCCAAGAGGGCGTCCGATCTAACTATGGCTACACCTTC.